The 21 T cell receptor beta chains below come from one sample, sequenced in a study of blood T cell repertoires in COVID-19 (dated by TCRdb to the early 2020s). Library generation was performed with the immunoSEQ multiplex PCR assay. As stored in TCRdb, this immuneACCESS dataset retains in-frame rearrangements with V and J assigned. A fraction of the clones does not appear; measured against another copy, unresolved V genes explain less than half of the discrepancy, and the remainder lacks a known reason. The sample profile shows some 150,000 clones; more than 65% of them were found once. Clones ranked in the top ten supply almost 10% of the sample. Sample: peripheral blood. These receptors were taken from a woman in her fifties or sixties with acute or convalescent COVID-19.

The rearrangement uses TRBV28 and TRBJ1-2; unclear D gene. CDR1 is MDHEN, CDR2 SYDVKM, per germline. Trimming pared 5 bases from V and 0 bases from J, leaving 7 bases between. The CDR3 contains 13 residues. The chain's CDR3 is CASSLNANYGYTF. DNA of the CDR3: TGTGCCAGCAGTCTAAATGCTAACTATGGCTACACCTTC.

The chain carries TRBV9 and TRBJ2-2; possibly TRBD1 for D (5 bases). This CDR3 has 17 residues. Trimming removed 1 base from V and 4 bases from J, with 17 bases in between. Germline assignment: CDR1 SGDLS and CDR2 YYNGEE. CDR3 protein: CASSVRVGQGSTGELFF. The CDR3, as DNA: TGTGCCAGCAGCGTAAGGGTCGGGCAGGGTAGCACCGGGGAGCTGTTTTTT.

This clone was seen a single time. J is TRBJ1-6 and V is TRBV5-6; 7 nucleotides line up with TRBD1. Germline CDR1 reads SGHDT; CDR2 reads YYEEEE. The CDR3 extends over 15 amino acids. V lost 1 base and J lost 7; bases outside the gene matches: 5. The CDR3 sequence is CASSLRAGGNSPLHF. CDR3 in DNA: TGTGCCAGCAGCTTGCGAGCAGGGGGAAATTCACCCCTCCACTTT.

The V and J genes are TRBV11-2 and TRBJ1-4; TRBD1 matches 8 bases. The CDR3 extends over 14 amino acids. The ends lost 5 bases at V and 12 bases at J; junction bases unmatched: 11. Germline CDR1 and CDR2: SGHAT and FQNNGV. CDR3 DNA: TGTGCCAGCAGCCTCGGGACAGGTCCTCGAGAACTGTTTTTT. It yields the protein CASSLGTGPRELFF.

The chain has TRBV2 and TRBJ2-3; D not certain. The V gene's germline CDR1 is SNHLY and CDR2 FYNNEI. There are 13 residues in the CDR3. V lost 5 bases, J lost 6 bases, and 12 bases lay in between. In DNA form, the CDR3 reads TGTGCCAGCAGTCGGAACTCTAGGGATACGCAGTATTTT. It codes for CASSRNSRDTQYF.

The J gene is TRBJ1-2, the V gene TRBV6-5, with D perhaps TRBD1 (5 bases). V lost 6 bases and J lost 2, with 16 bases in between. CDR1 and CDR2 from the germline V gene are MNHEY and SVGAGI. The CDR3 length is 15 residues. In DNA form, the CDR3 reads TGTGCCAGCAGGGCCGGGGGGGGTCCAAACTATGGCTACACCTTC. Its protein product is CASRAGGGPNYGYTF.

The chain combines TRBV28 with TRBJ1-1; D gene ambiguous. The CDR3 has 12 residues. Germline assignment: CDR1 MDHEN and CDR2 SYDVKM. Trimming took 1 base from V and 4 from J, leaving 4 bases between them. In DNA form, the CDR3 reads TGTGCCAGCAGTTTATTAGCCACTGAAGCTTTCTTT. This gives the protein CASSLLATEAFF.

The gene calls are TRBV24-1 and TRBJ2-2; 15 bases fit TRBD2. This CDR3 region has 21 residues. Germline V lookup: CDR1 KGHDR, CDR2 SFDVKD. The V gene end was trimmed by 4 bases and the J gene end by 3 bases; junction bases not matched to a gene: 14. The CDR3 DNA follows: TGTGCCACCAGTGAAGGGACTAGCGGGGGGTTTCCCCTGGTCCACACCGGGGAGCTGTTTTTT. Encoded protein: CATSEGTSGGFPLVHTGELFF.

CDR3 nucleotides: TGCGCCAGCACCCTCGGCGGGGGGCGCAACTATGGCTACACCTTC. Translated: CASTLGGGRNYGYTF. The V and J genes are TRBV5-1 and TRBJ1-2, with D possibly TRBD1 on 6 matching bases. The CDR3 is made up of 15 amino acids. From germline, CDR1 is SGHRS and CDR2 YFSETQ. Trimming cost V 6 bases and J 2 bases, with 17 bases left between them.

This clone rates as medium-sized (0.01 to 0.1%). The CDR3 DNA follows: TGCGCCAGCAGCGCCGCGGGGGGACACACAGATACGCAGTATTTT. Its translation: CASSAAGGHTDTQYF. The chain couples TRBV5-1 to TRBJ2-3, with 8 bases aligning to TRBD2. The CDR3 is 15 amino acids. Germline trimming cut 4 bases from V and 2 bases from J; bases unmatched to any gene: 6. Germline V gene data show CDR1 as SGHRS and CDR2 as YFSETQ.

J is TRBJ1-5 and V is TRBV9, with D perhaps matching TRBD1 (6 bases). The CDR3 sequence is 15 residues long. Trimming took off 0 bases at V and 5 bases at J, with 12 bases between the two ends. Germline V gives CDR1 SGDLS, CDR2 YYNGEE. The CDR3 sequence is CASSVGGGGYQPQHF. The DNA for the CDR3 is TGTGCCAGCAGCGTAGGAGGGGGGGGTTATCAGCCCCAGCATTTT.

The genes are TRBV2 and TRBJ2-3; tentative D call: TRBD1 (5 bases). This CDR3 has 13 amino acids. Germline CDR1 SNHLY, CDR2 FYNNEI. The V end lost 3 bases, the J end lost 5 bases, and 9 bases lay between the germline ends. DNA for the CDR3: TGTGCCAGCAGTGAGGGAAGGGGAGATACGCAGTATTTT. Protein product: CASSEGRGDTQYF. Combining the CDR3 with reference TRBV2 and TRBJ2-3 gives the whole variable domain EPEVTQTPSHQVTQMGQEVILRCVPISNHLYFYWYRQILGQKVEFLVSFYNNEISEKSEIFDDQFSVERPDGSNFTLKIRSTKLEDSAMYFCASSEGRGDTQYFGPGTRLTVL.

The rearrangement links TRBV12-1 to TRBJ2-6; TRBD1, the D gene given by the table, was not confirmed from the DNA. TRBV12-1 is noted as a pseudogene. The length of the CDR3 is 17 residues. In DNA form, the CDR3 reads TGTGCCAGCAGCTGGGGGACAGGGTACCCTGGGGCCAACGTCCTGACTTTC. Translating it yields CASSWGTGYPGANVLTF.

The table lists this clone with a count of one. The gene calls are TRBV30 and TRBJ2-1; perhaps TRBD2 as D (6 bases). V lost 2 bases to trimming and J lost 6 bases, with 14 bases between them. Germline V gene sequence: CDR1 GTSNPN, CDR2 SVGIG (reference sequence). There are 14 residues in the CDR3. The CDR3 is CAWSNRGSRNEQFF. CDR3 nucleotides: TGTGCCTGGAGTAATCGGGGGTCGCGCAATGAGCAGTTCTTC.

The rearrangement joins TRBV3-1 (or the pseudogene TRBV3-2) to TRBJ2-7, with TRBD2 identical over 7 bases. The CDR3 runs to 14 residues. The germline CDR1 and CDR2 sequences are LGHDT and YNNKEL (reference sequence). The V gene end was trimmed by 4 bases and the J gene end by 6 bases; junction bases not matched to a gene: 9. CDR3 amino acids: CASSRTSPGGEQYF. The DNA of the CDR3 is TGTGCCAGCAGCCGGACCTCTCCGGGAGGCGAGCAGTACTTC.

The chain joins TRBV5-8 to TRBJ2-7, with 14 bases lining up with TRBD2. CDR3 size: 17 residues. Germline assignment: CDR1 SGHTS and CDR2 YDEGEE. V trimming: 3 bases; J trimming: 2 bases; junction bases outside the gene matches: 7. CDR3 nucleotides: TGTGCCAGCAGCTCACAGACTAGCGGGAGGGATCCCTACGAGCAGTACTTC. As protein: CASSSQTSGRDPYEQYF.

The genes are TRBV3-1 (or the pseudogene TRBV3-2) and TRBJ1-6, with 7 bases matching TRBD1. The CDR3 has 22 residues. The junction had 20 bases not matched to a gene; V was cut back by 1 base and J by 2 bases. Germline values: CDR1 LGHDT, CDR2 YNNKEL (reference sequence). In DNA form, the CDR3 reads TGTGCCAGCAGCCAAGTAAGTTTTGTGAGGGGGACAGAGGTAACCTATAATTCACCCCTCCACTTT. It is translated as CASSQVSFVRGTEVTYNSPLHF.

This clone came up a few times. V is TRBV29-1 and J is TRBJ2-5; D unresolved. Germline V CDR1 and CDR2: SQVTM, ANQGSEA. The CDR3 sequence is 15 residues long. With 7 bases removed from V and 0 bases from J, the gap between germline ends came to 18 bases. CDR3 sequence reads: CSAGVGNSYQETQYF. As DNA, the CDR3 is TGCAGCGCCGGTGTAGGAAACAGTTACCAAGAGACCCAGTACTTC.

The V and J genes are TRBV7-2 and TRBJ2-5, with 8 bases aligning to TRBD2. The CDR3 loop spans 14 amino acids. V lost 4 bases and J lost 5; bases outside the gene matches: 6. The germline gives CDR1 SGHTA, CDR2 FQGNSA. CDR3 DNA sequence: TGTGCCAGCAGCTCCACGCGGGGGGCGGAGACCCAGTACTTC. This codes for CASSSTRGAETQYF.

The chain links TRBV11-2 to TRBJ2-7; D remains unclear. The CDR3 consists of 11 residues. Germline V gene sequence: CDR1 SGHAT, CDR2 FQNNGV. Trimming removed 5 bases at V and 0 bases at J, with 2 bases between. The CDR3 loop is CASSRSYEQYF. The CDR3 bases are TGTGCCAGCAGCCGCTCCTACGAGCAGTACTTC.

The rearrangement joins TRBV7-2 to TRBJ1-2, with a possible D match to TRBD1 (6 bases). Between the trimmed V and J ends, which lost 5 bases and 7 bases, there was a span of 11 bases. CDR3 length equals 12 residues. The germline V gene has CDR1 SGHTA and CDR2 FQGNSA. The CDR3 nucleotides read TGTGCCAGCAGCCCCAACAGGGCTGGCTACACCTTC. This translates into CASSPNRAGYTF.